The 14 T cell receptor beta chains in this list originate from one sample, sequenced in a study of beta chain features in type 1 diabetes. Investigators reverse transcribed all isolated RNA, so they sequenced expressed TCRB transcripts. This table comes from immunoSEQ multiplex PCR, and its TCRdb copy is limited to in-frame clones, with some not included. In the table there are more than 250,000 clones, 13% to 15% of which are singletons. These receptors lack a known antigen. Study results and limitations: Shorter TCRB CDR3s, moderately but significantly so, marked every one of the four CD4+ subsets in Type 1 diabetes patients.

Sequenced: naive CD4+ T cells from blood. The receptors derive from a man younger than 40 with type 1 diabetes.

This clone was seen more than once but under ten times. J is TRBJ1-2 and V is TRBV19; a weak D match, TRBD1 (6 bases). V lost 4 bases and J lost 3, with 9 bases in between. The CDR3 consists of 13 residues. Germline assignment: CDR1 LNHDA and CDR2 SQIVND (reference sequence). CDR3 in amino acids: CASSTGVHYGYTF. In nucleotides, the CDR3 is TGTGCCAGTAGTACAGGGGTTCACTATGGCTACACCTTC.

This chain connects TRBV28 to TRBJ2-5; 14 bases map to TRBD2. J was trimmed by 1 base and V by 3 bases; bases with no gene match: 4. CDR1 is MDHEN, CDR2 SYDVKM, per germline. This CDR3 has 17 residues. The chain's CDR3 is CASSFRGLAGVQETQYF. DNA for the CDR3: TGTGCCAGCAGTTTCAGGGGACTAGCGGGAGTCCAAGAGACCCAGTACTTC.

The chain combines TRBV5-1 with TRBJ2-7, with TRBD2 identical over 10 bases. V shed 4 bases and J 2 bases; nucleotides not matched to a gene: 6. The CDR3 contains 15 residues. Germline CDR1 is SGHRS and CDR2 is YFSETQ. This CDR3 reads CASSPGLAVTYEQYF. For the CDR3, the DNA is TGCGCCAGCAGCCCAGGACTAGCGGTAACCTACGAGCAGTACTTC.

The V and J genes are TRBV5-1 and TRBJ2-7; TRBD2 might be the D (5 bases). Germline assignment: CDR1 SGHRS and CDR2 YFSETQ. The CDR3 loop spans 14 amino acids. V was clipped by 5 bases and J by 1 base, with 13 bases between them. CDR3 bases: TGCGCCAGCAGGACTGACGGAGGTTCCTACGAGCAGTACTTC. Its translation: CASRTDGGSYEQYF.

This chain connects TRBV12-2 to TRBJ2-1; the table calls TRBD2, which could not be checked here. TRBV12-2 is an annotated pseudogene. The CDR3 length is 18 residues. The CDR3 spells CASRLPKGTSGRMDEQFF. The CDR3 DNA reads as TGTGCAAGTCGCTTACCAAAGGGGACTAGCGGGAGGATGGATGAGCAGTTCTTC.

In this sample, this clone turned up a few times. The rearrangement uses TRBV9 and TRBJ2-6; maybe TRBD2 (5 bases). Germline lookup yields CDR1 SGDLS and CDR2 YYNGEE. Trimming took off 1 base at V and 2 bases at J, with 7 bases between the two ends. The CDR3 length is 15 residues. The CDR3 DNA is TGTGCCAGCAGCGTAATCGGGGCTGGGGCCAACGTCCTGACTTTC. Translation gives CASSVIGAGANVLTF.

The table lists this clone with a few counts. The chain's CDR3 is CATSLDRENNEQFF. The CDR3 DNA reads TGTGCCACCAGCCTTGACAGGGAGAACAATGAGCAGTTCTTC. The rearrangement links TRBV15 to TRBJ2-1; 7 bases are a match to TRBD1. The J segment lost 5 bases and the V segment lost 5 bases, leaving 6 bases of the junction unmatched. The CDR3 extends over 14 amino acids. Germline V lookup: CDR1 LNHNV, CDR2 YYDKDF (reference sequence).

The V and J genes are TRBV29-1 and TRBJ2-2; the D gene is possibly TRBD1 (6 bases). Germline V gene lookup returns CDR1 SQVTM and CDR2 ANQGSEA. The CDR3 covers 14 residues. Trimming cost V 3 bases and J 4 bases, with 12 bases left between them. The CDR3 spells CSVDWGQGTGELFF. CDR3 bases: TGCAGCGTTGACTGGGGGCAGGGCACCGGGGAGCTGTTTTTT.

This clone was counted a few times. The gene calls are TRBV5-1 and TRBJ2-4, with D tentatively TRBD2 (5 bases). Germline values: CDR1 SGHRS, CDR2 YFSETQ. This CDR3 is 15 amino acids long. The germline V and J ends were trimmed by 1 base and 3 bases, with 11 bases remaining between them. The CDR3 is CASSLTLAGKNIQYF. CDR3 nucleotides: TGCGCCAGCAGCTTGACATTGGCGGGCAAAAACATTCAGTACTTC.

The V gene is TRBV9, the J gene TRBJ2-5; 9 positions agree with TRBD2. Germline V gene data show CDR1 as SGDLS and CDR2 as YYNGEE. The length of the CDR3 is 16 residues. Trimming cost V 0 bases and J 2 bases; bases outside gene matches: 5. DNA for the CDR3: TGTGCCAGCAGCGTAGCTCCTAGCGGGACTCAAGAGACCCAGTACTTC. It codes for CASSVAPSGTQETQYF.

This clone has a handful of counts. The rearrangement joins TRBV29-1 to TRBJ1-1; 8 bases match TRBD1. Germline values: CDR1 SQVTM, CDR2 ANQGSEA. The trim removed 3 bases at V and 2 bases at J, leaving 2 bases unmatched. This CDR3 region has 13 residues. The CDR3 sequence: CSVDPGGNTEAFF. CDR3 bases: TGCAGCGTTGACCCAGGGGGCAACACTGAAGCTTTCTTT.

This clone has a handful of counts. The chain has TRBV29-1 and TRBJ1-5; 7 positions agree with TRBD1. Trimming took 5 bases from V and 5 from J; bases not matched to a gene: 3. CDR1 and CDR2 from the germline V gene are SQVTM and ANQGSEA. The CDR3 length is 12 residues. The CDR3 coding sequence is TGCAGCGTTAGGGGGCCTGATCAGCCCCAGCATTTT. This encodes CSVRGPDQPQHF.

The rearrangement joins TRBV29-1 to TRBJ2-1; TRBD2 agrees at 10 bases. Unmatched junction bases numbered 16, after V lost 5 bases and J lost 9 bases. Germline-derived CDR1 and CDR2 are SQVTM and ANQGSEA. The CDR3 extends over 16 amino acids. The CDR3 loop is CSVFSSGRAPLGEQFF. The DNA of the CDR3 is TGCAGCGTTTTTTCCAGCGGGAGGGCCCCGTTGGGTGAGCAGTTCTTC.

The genes are TRBV5-1 and TRBJ2-3, with TRBD1 as a possible D gene (6 bases). CDR3 length equals 14 residues. V lost 4 bases and J 2 bases, leaving 11 bases between the germline ends. In germline, CDR1 is SGHRS, CDR2 YFSETQ. Here the CDR3 DNA reads TGCGCCAGCAGCGTTACAGGGAACACAGATACGCAGTATTTT. Protein sequence: CASSVTGNTDTQYF. The whole variable domain, remainder taken from reference TRBV5-1 and TRBJ2-3, is KAGVTQTPRYLIKTRGQQVTLSCSPISGHRSVSWYQQTPGQGLQFLFEYFSETQRNKGNFPGRFSGRQFSNSRSEMNVSTLELGDSALYLCASSVTGNTDTQYFGPGTRLTVL.